These 5 T cell receptor beta chains were all obtained from the same sample, sequenced in a study of Graves' ophthalmopathy and Graves' hyperthyroidism. RNA transcripts were the source from which TCR beta CDR3 regions were amplified. RT-PCR with HTBI primers came first, then second-round multiplex PCR. TCRdb recomputed calls from the multiplex PCR reads with MiXCR, one row per CDR3 protein. The data show 150,000 to 200,000 distinct CDR3 sequences, roughly two fifths seen once. Sequencing was performed on peripheral blood. The origin of the receptors is a man younger than 40 with Graves' ophthalmopathy.

Regarding this clonotype: Because it lacks the conserved phenylalanine or tryptophan at the end, this CDR3 is likely a read error. The chain's CDR3 is CASSPMGPDRETQYL. Written as DNA, the CDR3 is TGTGCCAGCAGCCCGATGGGGCCTGATCGGGAGACCCAGTACCTC. The gene calls are TRBV28 and TRBJ2-5; tentatively, D is TRBD1 (5 bases). Trimming left V 6 bases short and J 5 bases short, with 19 bases between. The V gene's germline CDR1 is MDHEN and CDR2 SYDVKM. This CDR3 region has 15 residues.

This chain links TRBV29-1 with TRBJ2-7; D is unresolved. In germline, CDR1 is SQVTM, CDR2 ANQGSEA. This CDR3 is 12 amino acids long. Trimming took 0 bases from V and 3 from J, leaving 6 bases between them. The chain's CDR3 is CSVEDLSYEQYF. The CDR3 bases are TGCAGCGTTGAAGATCTCAGCTACGAGCAGTACTTC.

The chain combines TRBV6-2 or TRBV6-3 with TRBJ2-2; 13 bases are a match to TRBD2. CDR1 MNHEY and CDR2 SVGEGT come from the germline V gene. CDR3 size: 17 residues. J lost 3 bases, V lost 3 bases, and 4 bases had no gene match. CDR3 bases: TGTGCCAGCAGTTATCCCGGACTAGCGGGAGACACCGGGGAGCTGTTTTTT. Protein: CASSYPGLAGDTGELFF.

As DNA, the CDR3 is TGTGCTAGTGGTTTGGGGTCCTACGAGCAGTACTTC. Translated: CASGLGSYEQYF. This rearrangement joins TRBV12-5 to TRBJ2-7; D not resolved. The length of the CDR3 is 12 residues. The ends were cut back, 1 base at V and 1 base at J, with 2 bases in the middle. CDR1 is LGHNT and CDR2 is FRNRAP in the germline V gene.

This clonotype was recorded at least ten times. The CDR3 here is CASSLGIALGMNTEAFF. Here the CDR3 DNA reads TGTGCCAGCAGCTTAGGAATCGCCCTGGGCATGAACACTGAAGCTTTCTTT. The chain employs TRBV11-3 and TRBJ1-1; D unclear. The germline gives CDR1 SGHNT, CDR2 YENEEA. Trimming left V 1 base short and J 0 bases short, with 15 bases between. The CDR3 totals 17 residues.